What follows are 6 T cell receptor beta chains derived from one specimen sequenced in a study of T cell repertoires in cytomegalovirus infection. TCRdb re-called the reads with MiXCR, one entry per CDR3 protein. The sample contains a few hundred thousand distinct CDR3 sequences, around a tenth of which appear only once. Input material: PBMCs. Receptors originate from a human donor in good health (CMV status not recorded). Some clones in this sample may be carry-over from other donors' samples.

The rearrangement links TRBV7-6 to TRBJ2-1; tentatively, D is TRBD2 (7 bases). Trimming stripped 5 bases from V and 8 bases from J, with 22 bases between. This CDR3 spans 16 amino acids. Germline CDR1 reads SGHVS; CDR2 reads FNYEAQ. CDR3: CASSPLTGSGVDEQFF. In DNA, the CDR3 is TGTGCCAGCAGCCCACTAACAGGGAGCGGGGTCGATGAGCAGTTCTTC. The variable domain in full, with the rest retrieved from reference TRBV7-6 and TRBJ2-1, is GAGVSQSPRYKVTKRGQDVALRCDPISGHVSLYWYRQALGQGPEFLTYFNYEAQQDKSGLPNDRFSAERPEGSISTLTIQRTEQRDSAMYRCASSPLTGSGVDEQFFGPGTRLTVL.

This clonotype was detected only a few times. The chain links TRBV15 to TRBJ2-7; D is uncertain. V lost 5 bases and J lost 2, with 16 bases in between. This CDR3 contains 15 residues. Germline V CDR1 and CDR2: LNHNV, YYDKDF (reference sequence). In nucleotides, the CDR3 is TGTGCCACCAGCGGCAGAACACCACAGCCCTACGAGCAGTACTTC. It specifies CATSGRTPQPYEQYF.

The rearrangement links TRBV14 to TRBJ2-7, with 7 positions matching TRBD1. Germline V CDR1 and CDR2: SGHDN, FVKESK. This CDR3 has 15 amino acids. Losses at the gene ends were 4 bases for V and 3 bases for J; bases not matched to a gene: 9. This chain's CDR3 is CASSPQTGWFYEQYF. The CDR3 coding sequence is TGTGCCAGCAGCCCACAGACAGGGTGGTTCTACGAGCAGTACTTC.

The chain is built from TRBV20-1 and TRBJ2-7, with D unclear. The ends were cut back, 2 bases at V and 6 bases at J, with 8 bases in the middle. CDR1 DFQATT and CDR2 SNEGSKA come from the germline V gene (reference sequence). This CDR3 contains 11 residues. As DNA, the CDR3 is TGCAGTGCTAGACAATCCACCGAGCAGTACTTC. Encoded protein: CSARQSTEQYF.

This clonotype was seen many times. The CDR3 region is CASSFPGTPDQDEQFF. The CDR3 nucleotides are TGTGCCAGCAGCTTCCCAGGGACCCCCGATCAAGATGAGCAGTTCTTC. V is TRBV7-9 and J is TRBJ2-1; D is possibly TRBD1 or TRBD2 (5 bases each). The CDR3 extends over 16 amino acids. Trimming removed 3 bases from V and 8 bases from J, with 20 bases in between. Germline lookup yields CDR1 SEHNR and CDR2 FQNEAQ (reference sequence).

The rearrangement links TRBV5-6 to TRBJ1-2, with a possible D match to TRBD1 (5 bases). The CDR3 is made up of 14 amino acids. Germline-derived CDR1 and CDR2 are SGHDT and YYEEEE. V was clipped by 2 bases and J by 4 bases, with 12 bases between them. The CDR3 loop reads CASSLSIRAYGYTF. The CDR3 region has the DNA TGTGCCAGCAGCTTATCGATCAGGGCCTATGGCTACACCTTC.